This TCR beta chain was identified in a study of shared T cell receptors in the human thymus. The CDR3 totals 19 residues. CDR1 SNHLY and CDR2 FYNNEI come from the germline V gene. After removal of 0 bases from V and 4 bases from J, the junction contained 7 bases not matched to a gene. The assay was immunoSEQ multiplex PCR, and TCRdb's table has in-frame clones only and misses some. The sample holds roughly 68,000 clones, about 95% seen once. The clonotype was recovered from a human donor. Sample: thymocytes. J is TRBJ2-2 and V is TRBV2; the match to TRBD2 covers 14 bases. CDR3 nucleotides: TGTGCCAGCAGTGAAGCCGGGACTAGCGGGGGTTCGGTCACCGGGGAGCTGTTTTTT. Encoded protein: CASSEAGTSGGSVTGELFF.